The 18 T cell receptor beta chains presented below share a single source sample, sequenced in a study of blood T cells in healthy people across ages. The second PCR ran roughly 6 to 11 cycles with a sample-barcoded 5' primer and J-beta primers. MiXCR, applied by TCRdb to the 5' RACE reads, yields one record per CDR3 protein. The sample has more than 800,000 distinct CDR3 sequences, over 35% seen once. The sample was blood. The receptors were sampled from a woman aged 55-70 years in good health.

This clonotype was detected only a few times. This chain joins TRBV9 and TRBJ1-1; no definite D call. There are 13 residues in the CDR3. CDR1 and CDR2 from the germline V gene are SGDLS and YYNGEE. The V end lost 0 bases, the J end lost 5 bases, and 8 bases lay between the germline ends. The CDR3 DNA reads as TGTGCCAGCAGCGTAGTGGCGGCGACTGAAGCTTTCTTT. Protein: CASSVVAATEAFF.

This clonotype was found many times. The rearrangement uses TRBV7-2 and TRBJ2-6; D is tentatively TRBD1 or TRBD2 (6 bases each). CDR1 is SGHTA, CDR2 FQGNSA, per germline. This CDR3 comprises 17 residues. Trimming left V 1 base short and J 2 bases short, with 12 bases between. Here the CDR3 DNA reads TGTGCCAGCAGCTTAGTAATGGGGGGCGCTGGGGCCAACGTCCTGACTTTC. Its translation: CASSLVMGGAGANVLTF.

This sequence joins TRBV6-5 and TRBJ2-7; the D is unclear. V dropped 5 bases and J dropped 7 bases, with 15 bases sitting between them. The CDR3 is made up of 13 amino acids. CDR1 and CDR2 from the germline V gene are MNHEY and SVGAGI. CDR3 bases: TGTGCCAGCAGTCCCACTGATTTAGGGGAGCAGTACTTC. Protein sequence: CASSPTDLGEQYF.

This clonotype was seen a handful of times. The J gene is TRBJ2-3, the V gene TRBV29-1; D possibly matches TRBD1 or TRBD2 (5 bases each). In germline, CDR1 is SQVTM, CDR2 ANQGSEA. There are 12 residues in the CDR3. The V and J ends lost 6 bases and 2 bases respectively, with 9 bases between them. The DNA for the CDR3 is TGCAGCGTGCGAGGGGACACAGATACGCAGTATTTT. This sequence encodes CSVRGDTDTQYF.

A few counts support this clonotype. The V and J genes are TRBV6-5 and TRBJ1-4; D may be TRBD1 (6 bases). From germline, CDR1 is MNHEY and CDR2 SVGAGI. The CDR3 is 15 amino acids. Trimming removed 7 bases from V and 7 bases from J, with 19 bases in between. This CDR3 is CASTMTGGPSEKLFF. The CDR3 DNA reads TGTGCCAGCACGATGACGGGGGGGCCGTCTGAAAAACTGTTTTTT.

Written as DNA, the CDR3 is TGTGCCAGCAGCCGGGACGTGGTAGGGACAGATACGCAGTATTTT. Translated, it gives CASSRDVVGTDTQYF. The chain recombines TRBV11-2 with TRBJ2-3, with D possibly called TRBD1 or TRBD2 (5 bases each). There are 15 residues in the CDR3. CDR1 and CDR2 (germline): SGHAT, FQNNGV. Trimming cost V 5 bases and J 3 bases, with 15 bases left between them. The variable domain in full, with the rest retrieved from reference TRBV11-2 and TRBJ2-3, is EAGVAQSPRYKIIEKRQSVAFWCNPISGHATLYWYQQILGQGPKLLIQFQNNGVVDDSQLPKDRFSAERLKGVDSTLKIQPAKLEDSAVYLCASSRDVVGTDTQYFGPGTRLTVL.

In this sample, this clonotype turned up a few times. The chain combines TRBV2 with TRBJ2-1; TRBD2 matches 8 bases. The germline CDR1 and CDR2 sequences are SNHLY and FYNNEI. V lost 7 bases, J lost 4 bases, and 9 bases stayed unmatched. This CDR3 has 15 residues. The CDR3 nucleotides read TGTGCCAGCACCGGCGGGCGGGAGGCTTACAATGAGCAGTTCTTC. Translated: CASTGGREAYNEQFF.

The genes are TRBV7-2 and TRBJ1-6, with no clear D. The V gene lost 5 bases and the J gene lost 0 bases, with 8 bases spanning the gap. Germline loops: CDR1 SGHTA, CDR2 FQGNSA. This CDR3 is 15 amino acids long. The CDR3 here is CASSHESSYNSPLHF. The CDR3 DNA reads as TGTGCCAGCAGCCACGAGAGCTCCTATAATTCACCCCTCCACTTT.

The CDR3 DNA reads as TGTGCCAGCAGCACCCCACAGGGGGCGTACAGCGAGCAGTACTTC. It yields the protein CASSTPQGAYSEQYF. The chain links TRBV7-8 to TRBJ2-5; 9 nucleotides align to TRBD1. TRBJ2-7 explains the end of the DNA better; the J call may be wrong. Germline CDR1 reads SGHVS; CDR2 reads FQNEAQ. CDR3 length equals 15 residues.

This CDR3 is CSARDLLSLGEKLFF. CDR3 bases: TGCAGTGCTAGAGACCTACTAAGCCTGGGCGAAAAACTGTTTTTT. The V gene is TRBV20-1, the J gene TRBJ1-4; the D is unclear. Trimming left V 0 bases short and J 8 bases short, with 16 bases between. This CDR3 has 15 amino acids. CDR1 is DFQATT and CDR2 is SNEGSKA in the germline V gene (reference sequence).

This clonotype was detected only a few times. The CDR3 protein is CASGFRAVETQYF. CDR3 bases: TGTGCTAGTGGTTTCAGGGCCGTGGAGACCCAGTACTTC. V and J are TRBV12-5 and TRBJ2-4, with D perhaps TRBD1 (5 bases). Matching the DNA end better, TRBJ2-5 makes the J call doubtful. Germline V lookup: CDR1 LGHNT, CDR2 FRNRAP. CDR3 length equals 13 residues.

V gene TRBV5-4 combines with J gene TRBJ2-1, with D unresolved. This CDR3 is built from 15 residues. V was trimmed by 4 bases and J by 6 bases, leaving 17 bases between them. Germline CDR1 reads SGHNT; CDR2 reads YYREEE (reference sequence). The CDR3 DNA follows: TGTGCCAGCAGCCCAAAACCGTCGGGCCCCAATGAGCAGTTCTTC. As protein: CASSPKPSGPNEQFF.

This clonotype was observed once. The chain carries TRBV20-1 and TRBJ2-7; D gene unclear. This CDR3 comprises 13 residues. CDR1 is DFQATT and CDR2 is SNEGSKA in the germline V gene (reference sequence). Deletions cut 1 base from V and 5 bases from J, with 12 bases between. The CDR3 nucleotides are TGCAGTGCTAGAGGTCCACTTACCGACGAGCAGTACTTC. This encodes CSARGPLTDEQYF.

This rearrangement joins TRBV27 to TRBJ2-6; D perhaps matches TRBD1 (6 bases). V shed 4 bases and J shed 3 bases, with 22 bases lying between them. CDR1 is MNHEY, CDR2 SMNVEV, per germline (reference sequence). CDR3 length equals 19 residues. The CDR3 sequence: CASSSPSIDRRLGANVLTF. Written as DNA, the CDR3 is TGTGCCAGCAGTTCACCTTCCATAGACAGGCGCCTTGGGGCCAACGTCCTGACTTTC.

This clonotype was recorded a few times. V usage is TRBV29-1 and J usage is TRBJ2-5; unclear D gene. The CDR3 covers 12 residues. Trimming pared 4 bases from V and 2 bases from J, leaving 8 bases between. CDR1 is SQVTM, CDR2 ANQGSEA, per germline. The CDR3 DNA is TGCAGCGTTGTGTTGGGTCAAGAGACCCAGTACTTC. It specifies CSVVLGQETQYF.

This clonotype has a handful of counts. V is TRBV15 and J is TRBJ2-5, with unresolved D. This CDR3 spans 11 amino acids. Germline V CDR1 and CDR2: LNHNV, YYDKDF (reference sequence). Trimming took 3 bases from V and 11 from J, leaving 10 bases between them. CDR3 loop: CATSSMLEQYF. The CDR3, as DNA: TGTGCCACCAGCAGTATGTTGGAGCAGTACTTC. The variable domain in full, completed from reference TRBV15 and TRBJ2-5, reads DAMVIQNPRYQVTQFGKPVTLSCSQTLNHNVMYWYQQKSSQAPKLLFHYYDKDFNNEADTPDNFQSRRPNTSFCFLDIRSPGLGDTAMYLCATSSMLEQYFGPGTRLLVL.

The chain is built from TRBV2 and TRBJ2-3; the match to TRBD1 covers 7 bases. This CDR3 is built from 15 residues. CDR1 is SNHLY and CDR2 is FYNNEI in the germline V gene. J gave up 1 base and V 6 bases, and 7 bases lay outside the gene matches. The CDR3 reads CASRPGTVRTDTQYF. The CDR3, as DNA: TGTGCCAGCAGACCCGGGACAGTACGCACAGATACGCAGTATTTT.

This clonotype has just a few counts. The chain recombines TRBV27 with TRBJ1-4, with 8 bases matching TRBD1. The germline gives CDR1 MNHEY, CDR2 SMNVEV (reference sequence). Trimming removed 7 bases from V and 4 bases from J; junction bases left unmatched: 5. This CDR3 is built from 14 residues. CDR3 residues: CASTQGAGNEKLFF. In DNA, the CDR3 is TGTGCCAGCACTCAGGGGGCGGGTAATGAAAAACTGTTTTTT. The full variable domain, rest sourced from reference TRBV27 and TRBJ1-4, is EAQVTQNPRYLITVTGKKLTVTCSQNMNHEYMSWYRQDPGLGLRQIYYSMNVEVTDKGDVPEGYKVSRKEKRNFPLILESPSPNQTSLYFCASTQGAGNEKLFFGSGTQLSVL.